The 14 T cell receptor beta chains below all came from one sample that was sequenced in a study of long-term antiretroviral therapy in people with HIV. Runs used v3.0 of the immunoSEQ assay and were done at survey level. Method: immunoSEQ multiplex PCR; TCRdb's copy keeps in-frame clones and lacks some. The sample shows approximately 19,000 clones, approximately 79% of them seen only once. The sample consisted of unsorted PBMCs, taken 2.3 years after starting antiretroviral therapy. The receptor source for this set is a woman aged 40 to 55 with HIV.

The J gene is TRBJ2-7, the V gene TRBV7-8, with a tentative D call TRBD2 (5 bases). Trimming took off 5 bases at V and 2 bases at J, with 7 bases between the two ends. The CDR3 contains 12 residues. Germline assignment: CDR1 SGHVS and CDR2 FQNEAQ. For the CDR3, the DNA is TGTGCCAGCAGCCCGACTACCTACGAGCAGTACTTC. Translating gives CASSPTTYEQYF.

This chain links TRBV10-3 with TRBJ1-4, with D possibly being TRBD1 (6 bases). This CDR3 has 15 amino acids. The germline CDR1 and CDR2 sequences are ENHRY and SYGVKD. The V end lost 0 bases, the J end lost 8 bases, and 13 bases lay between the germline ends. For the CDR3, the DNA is TGTGCCATCAGTGAGTCCGGGCTGGGACAAGAAAAACTGTTTTTT. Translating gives CAISESGLGQEKLFF.

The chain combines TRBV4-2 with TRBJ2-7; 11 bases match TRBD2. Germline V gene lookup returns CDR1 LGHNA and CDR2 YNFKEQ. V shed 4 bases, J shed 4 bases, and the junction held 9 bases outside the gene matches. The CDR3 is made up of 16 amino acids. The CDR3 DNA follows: TGTGCCAGCAGCCCAGTGACTAGCGGGACAACATACGAGCAGTACTTC. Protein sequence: CASSPVTSGTTYEQYF.

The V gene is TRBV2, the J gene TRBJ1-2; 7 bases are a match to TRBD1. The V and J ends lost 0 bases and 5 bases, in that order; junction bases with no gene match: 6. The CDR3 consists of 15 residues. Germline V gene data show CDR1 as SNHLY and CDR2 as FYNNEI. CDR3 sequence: CASSEALGTVYGYTF. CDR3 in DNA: TGTGCCAGCAGTGAAGCGCTAGGGACAGTTTATGGCTACACCTTC. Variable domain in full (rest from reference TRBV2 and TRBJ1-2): EPEVTQTPSHQVTQMGQEVILRCVPISNHLYFYWYRQILGQKVEFLVSFYNNEISEKSEIFDDQFSVERPDGSNFTLKIRSTKLEDSAMYFCASSEALGTVYGYTFGSGTRLTVV.

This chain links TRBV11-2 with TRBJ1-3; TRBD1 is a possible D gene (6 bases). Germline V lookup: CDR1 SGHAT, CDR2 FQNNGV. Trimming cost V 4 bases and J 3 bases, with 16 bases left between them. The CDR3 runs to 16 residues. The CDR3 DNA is TGTGCCAGCAGCTCTTATCCCAAAGGGGGTGGAAACACCATATATTTT. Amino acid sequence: CASSSYPKGGGNTIYF.

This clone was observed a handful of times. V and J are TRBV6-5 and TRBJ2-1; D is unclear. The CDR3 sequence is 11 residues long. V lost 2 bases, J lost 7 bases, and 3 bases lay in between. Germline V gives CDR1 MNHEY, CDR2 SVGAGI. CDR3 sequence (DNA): TGTGCCAGCAGTTACGGGAATGAGCAGTTCTTC. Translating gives CASSYGNEQFF.

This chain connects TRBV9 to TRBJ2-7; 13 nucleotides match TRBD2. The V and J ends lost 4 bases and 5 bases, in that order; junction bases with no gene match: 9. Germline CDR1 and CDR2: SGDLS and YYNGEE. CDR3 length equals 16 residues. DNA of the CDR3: TGTGCCAGCAGCCCAGAACTAGCGGGAGGGCGGAACGAGCAGTACTTC. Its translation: CASSPELAGGRNEQYF.

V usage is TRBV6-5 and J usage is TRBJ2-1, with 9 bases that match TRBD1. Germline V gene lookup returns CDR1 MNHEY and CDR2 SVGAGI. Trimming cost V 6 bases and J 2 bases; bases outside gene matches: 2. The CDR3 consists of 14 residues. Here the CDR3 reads CASSWTGAYNEQFF. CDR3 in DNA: TGTGCCAGCAGCTGGACAGGGGCCTACAATGAGCAGTTCTTC.

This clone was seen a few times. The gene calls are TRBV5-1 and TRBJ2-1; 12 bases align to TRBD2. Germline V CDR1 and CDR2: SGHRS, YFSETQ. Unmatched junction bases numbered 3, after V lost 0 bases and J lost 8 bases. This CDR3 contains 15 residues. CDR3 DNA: TGCGCCAGCAGCTTGGGCCTAGCGGGGGGGGATGAGCAGTTCTTC. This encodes CASSLGLAGGDEQFF.

CDR3 DNA sequence: TGTGCCAGCAGCCCCGGGACTAGCGTCTACGAGCAGTACTTC. Its protein product is CASSPGTSVYEQYF. The chain carries TRBV6-6 and TRBJ2-7; 10 nucleotides align to TRBD2. With 6 bases clipped from V and 3 bases from J, the junction kept 5 bases outside the gene matches. This CDR3 is 14 amino acids long. Germline lookup yields CDR1 MNHNY and CDR2 SVGAGI (reference sequence).

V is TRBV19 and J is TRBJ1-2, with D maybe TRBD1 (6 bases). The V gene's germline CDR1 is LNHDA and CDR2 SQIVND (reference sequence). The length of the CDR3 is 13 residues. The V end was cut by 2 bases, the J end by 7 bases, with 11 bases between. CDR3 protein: CASSITQGSGYTF. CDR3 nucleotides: TGTGCCAGTAGTATAACCCAGGGGTCTGGCTACACCTTC.

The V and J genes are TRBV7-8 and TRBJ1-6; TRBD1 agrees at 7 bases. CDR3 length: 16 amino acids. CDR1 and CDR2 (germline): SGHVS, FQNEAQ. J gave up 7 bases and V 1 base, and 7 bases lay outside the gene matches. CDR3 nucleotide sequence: TGTGCCAGCAGCTTAGTCAACAGGGGCAGGAATTCACCCCTCCACTTT. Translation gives CASSLVNRGRNSPLHF.

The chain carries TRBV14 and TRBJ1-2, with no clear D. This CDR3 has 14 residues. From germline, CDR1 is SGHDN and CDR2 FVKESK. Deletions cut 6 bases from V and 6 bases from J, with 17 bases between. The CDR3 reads CASSLIHGTDGYTF. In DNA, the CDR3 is TGTGCCAGCAGTCTAATACACGGAACGGATGGCTACACCTTC.

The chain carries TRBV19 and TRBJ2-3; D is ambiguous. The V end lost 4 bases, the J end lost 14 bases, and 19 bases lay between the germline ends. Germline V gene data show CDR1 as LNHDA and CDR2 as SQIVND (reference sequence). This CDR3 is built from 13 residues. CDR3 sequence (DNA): TGTGCCAGTAGTACGGCCCCCACGATCCGGTTGTATTTT. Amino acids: CASSTAPTIRLYF.